The text below deals with one TCR beta chain. Its antigen specificity is not known. No base quality values were provided; no much bigger clone lies one nucleotide off. The treatment or condition label of this sample denotes: live attenuated yellow fever vaccine strain. At each blood-draw timepoint, two biological replicates of bulk PBMCs were collected. A standard Ficoll-Paque protocol was used to isolate PBMCs from peripheral blood. RNA was extracted with TriZol from bulk PBMCs, CD4 and CD8 fractions, and dextramer-positive and dextramer-negative fractions. The data are from a study of T cells after yellow fever vaccination (dated by TCRdb to about 2019). A note on the overall study: The SMART-Seq v4 Ultra Low Input RNA kit was used to prepare libraries from fractions with low cell numbers. Blood was collected at multiple timepoints before and after primary and secondary immunization, and bulk PBMC replicates and cell subsets were isolated. Two healthy male donors made up the cohort, one aged 18 to 29 years and the other aged 30 to 39 years. To follow T-cell clones before and after both primary and booster YFV17D yellow fever vaccination, bulk TCR alpha and beta repertoires underwent longitudinal sequencing.

General study outcomes and caveats: A small fraction of clonotypes showed up in both the CD4 and CD8 compartments, probably as a result of convergent recombination. FACS-sorted repertoires could contain abundant contaminating clonotypes from the bulk population, so computational filtering was required. Compared with the primary T-cell response, the secondary T-cell response was faster but weaker, reaching its peak on day 5 rather than on day 15. After the booster, most clones that had expanded after primary vaccination were detected again (roughly 96% of CD4 and around 88% of CD8), suggesting broad maintenance of memory. Because the study included only two donors, the extent to which the findings can be generalized is limited.

The cysteine opens and the phenylalanine closes a CDR3 of 14 amino acids. Kept here is only the CDR3 DNA, which spans 42 bases and is read in frame from base 1. CDR1 and CDR2 (DFQATT, SNEGSKA) derive from the germline V gene (reference sequence). Germline trimming amounts to 5 bases on V and 5 bases on J, with 8 as the count of junction bases outside the gene matches. Synthesis of TCR cDNA relied on 5'RACE template switching, a step that introduced a universal primer site along with unique molecular identifiers. cDNA synthesis was primed from both the TCR alpha and TCR beta constant segments. Libraries were amplified in two PCR steps, with sample barcodes and sequencing adapters added in the second step. Sequencing of the libraries was done on either Illumina HiSeq 2500 (2x100 bp) or NovaSeq (2x150 bp). Turning to the authors' computational methods: MIGEC was used to demultiplex reads and collapse the reads into UMI consensus sequences, and MiXCR was used for V(D)J alignment. Using edgeR on replicate PBMC samples, clonotypes were called vaccine-responding if FDR was below 0.01 and the log2 fold change was above 5 up to day 15. Each bulk clonotype received a CD4 or CD8 identity based on whether the sequenced CD4 or CD8 repertoire contained that clonotype at higher abundance. Using fastp trimming at Q25 and MiXCR clonotype assembly, TCRdb reanalyzed the public sequencing data and kept in-frame beta chains. Entries are consolidated by CDR3 protein sequence, retaining the most common genes and DNA. The V and J calls, along with clone size, are taken from TCRdb and not from the paper's own processing. The table for this sample lists under 600,000 distinct CDR3 sequences; less than 15% of them were counted only once. The ten biggest clones cover about 14% of the sample.

The specimen was PBMCs, collected on the day of the yellow fever booster vaccination. The receptor was isolated from a man aged 25 to 45 who received the YFV17D yellow fever vaccine. The chain was built from TRBV20-1 and TRBJ2-1; 8 middle bases align to TRBD2. The nucleotide sequence reads TGCAGTGCTTTCGGGGGGGCCCCCCACAATGAGCAGTTCTTC. This gives the protein CSAFGGAPHNEQFF.